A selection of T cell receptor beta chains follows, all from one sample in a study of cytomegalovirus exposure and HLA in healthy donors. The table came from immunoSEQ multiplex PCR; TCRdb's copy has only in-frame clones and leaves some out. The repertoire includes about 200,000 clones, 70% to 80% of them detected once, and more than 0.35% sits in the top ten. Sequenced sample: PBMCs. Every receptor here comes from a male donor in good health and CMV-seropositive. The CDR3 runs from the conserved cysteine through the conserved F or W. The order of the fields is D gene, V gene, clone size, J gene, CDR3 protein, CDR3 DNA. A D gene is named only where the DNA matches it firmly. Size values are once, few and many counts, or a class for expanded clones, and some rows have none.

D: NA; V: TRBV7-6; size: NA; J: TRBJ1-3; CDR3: CASSPPTENTIYF; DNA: TGTGCCAGCAGCCCGCCAACAGAAAACACCATATATTTT
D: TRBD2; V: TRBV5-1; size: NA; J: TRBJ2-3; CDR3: CASSLGTSSADTQYF; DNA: TGCGCCAGCAGCTTAGGGACTAGTTCCGCAGATACGCAGTATTTT
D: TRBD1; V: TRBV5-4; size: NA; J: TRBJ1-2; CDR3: CASSSRGTGKHGYTF; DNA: TGTGCCAGCAGCTCACGAGGGACAGGGAAACATGGCTACACCTTC
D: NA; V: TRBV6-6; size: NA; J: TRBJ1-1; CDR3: CASSYSDTSLNTEAFF; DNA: TGTGCCAGCAGTTACTCGGACACCTCCCTGAACACTGAAGCTTTCTTT
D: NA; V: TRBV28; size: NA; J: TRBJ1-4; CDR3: CASSPTGLTNEKLFF; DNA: TGTGCCAGCAGTCCCACAGGGTTAACTAATGAAAAACTGTTTTTT
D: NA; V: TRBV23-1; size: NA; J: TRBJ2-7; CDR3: CASRKRSVSYYEQYF; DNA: TGCGCCAGCAGGAAACGGTCCGTTTCGTACTACGAGCAGTACTTC
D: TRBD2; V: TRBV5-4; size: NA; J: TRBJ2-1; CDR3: CASSSLAGDQYNEQFF; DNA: TGTGCCAGCAGCTCGCTAGCGGGCGACCAATACAATGAGCAGTTCTTC
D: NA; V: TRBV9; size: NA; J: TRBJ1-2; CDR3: CASSAEGAKLGGYTF; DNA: TGTGCCAGCAGCGCTGAAGGGGCCAAACTGGGCGGCTACACCTTC
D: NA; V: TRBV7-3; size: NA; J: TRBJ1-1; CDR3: CASSLWGGDDTEAFF; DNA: TGTGCCAGCAGCTTATGGGGAGGGGACGACACTGAAGCTTTCTTT
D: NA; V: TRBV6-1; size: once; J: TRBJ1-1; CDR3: CASSRGGTEAFF; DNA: TGTGCCAGCAGTCGGGGTGGAACTGAAGCTTTCTTT
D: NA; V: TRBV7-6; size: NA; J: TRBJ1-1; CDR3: CASSLGQGIGATEAFF; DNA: TGTGCCAGCAGCTTAGGGCAGGGAATAGGAGCGACTGAAGCTTTCTTT
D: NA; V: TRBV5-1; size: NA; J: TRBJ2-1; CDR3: CASSGGGGGYNEQFF; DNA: TGCGCCAGCAGCGGGGGGGGCGGGGGATACAATGAGCAGTTCTTC
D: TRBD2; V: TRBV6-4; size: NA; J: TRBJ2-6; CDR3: CASSRLAGGNSGANVLTF; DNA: TGTGCCAGCAGCAGACTAGCGGGGGGAAACTCTGGGGCCAACGTCCTGACTTTC
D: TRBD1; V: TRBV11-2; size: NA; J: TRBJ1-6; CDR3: CASSPQRQGGLYNSPLHF; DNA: TGTGCCAGCAGCCCCCAGAGACAGGGCGGCCTTTATAATTCACCCCTCCACTTT